Listed here are 4 T cell receptor beta chains from one sample, sequenced in a study of regulatory T cells in long-lasting Graves disease. In building TCR beta libraries, iRepertoire HTBI primers were used together with Arm-PCR of CDR3 regions. MiXCR, applied by TCRdb to the multiplex PCR reads, yields one record per CDR3 protein. The data hold around 400,000 distinct CDR3 sequences, with approximately 12% observed a single time. Documented time point: newly diagnosed GD, antithyroid drugs for less than 3 months. From RNA extracted from PBMCs, the TCR library was made. This sample was shared with a second study, whose subject was T cells in Graves' hyperthyroidism and ophthalmopathy.

Sample: peripheral blood mononuclear cells (PBMCs), taken at new diagnosis, from a patient treated with antithyroid drugs. Source of these receptors: a woman between 18 and 29 years old with Graves disease.

This clonotype was observed at least ten times. The chain combines TRBV5-6 with TRBJ1-1; D is uncertain. This CDR3 is 15 amino acids long. V lost 6 bases to trimming and J lost 5 bases, with 20 bases between them. Germline values: CDR1 SGHDT, CDR2 YYEEEE. The chain's CDR3 is CASNPYLGRRTEAFF. The DNA of the CDR3 is TGTGCCAGCAACCCATATCTGGGCCGCAGAACTGAAGCTTTCTTT.

To note about this clonotype: Possible read error: a much larger clone is one base away. V usage is TRBV15 and J usage is TRBJ2-1, with D perhaps TRBD1 (5 bases). Germline V gene data show CDR1 as LNHNV and CDR2 as YYDKDF (reference sequence). The CDR3 contains 14 residues. The V and J ends lost 0 bases and 4 bases respectively, with 7 bases between them. As DNA, the CDR3 is TGTGCCACCAGCAGAGATGGGGCTTACAATGAGCAGTTCTTC. Translated: CATSRDGAYNEQFF. Looking up the rest from reference TRBV15 and TRBJ2-1 gives the full variable domain: DAMVIQNPRYQVTQFGKPVTLSCSQTLNHNVMYWYQQKSSQAPKLLFHYYDKDFNNEADTPDNFQSRRPNTSFCFLDIRSPGLGDTAMYLCATSRDGAYNEQFFGPGTRLTVL.

This clonotype was detected ten times or more. The gene calls are TRBV28 and TRBJ1-1; no definite D call. V lost 1 base to trimming and J lost 11 bases, with 17 bases between them. The length of the CDR3 is 14 residues. In germline, CDR1 is MDHEN, CDR2 SYDVKM. As DNA, the CDR3 is TGTGCCAGCAGTTTATCTTCCCCAGAGGGCGGGGCTTTCTTT. Translating gives CASSLSSPEGGAFF.

This clonotype was observed a handful of times. The CDR3 DNA reads as TGTGCCAGCAGTTCTTTGACAAATCAGCCCCAGCATTTT. Translating gives CASSSLTNQPQHF. The chain combines TRBV6-5 with TRBJ1-5; no firm D call. Germline assignment: CDR1 MNHEY and CDR2 SVGAGI. This CDR3 spans 13 amino acids. V lost 4 bases and J lost 4, with 8 bases in between.